This is a list of T cell receptor beta chains from one sample in a study of shared clonotypes between healthy human individuals. The repertoire was sequenced with immunoSEQ multiplex PCR; TCRdb's copy has only in-frame clones and lacks some. Of 1.5 million to 2.5 million clones detected, over 85% appear once; the ten largest clones hold 1% to 1.5%. Material: naive CD8+ T cells sorted from blood. These TCRs come from a man between 18 and 29 years old in good health. The CDR3 runs from the conserved cysteine through the conserved F or W. The D gene is left open where the match is weak. Where a row states a size, it is once, few, many or the class of an expanded clone; other rows omit it.

clone size | D gene | J gene | V gene | CDR3 DNA | CDR3 protein
- | - | TRBJ2-2 | TRBV7-9 | TGTGCCAGCAGCTTAATCCGGGGCAGGTTCTACACCGGGGAGCTGTTTTTT | CASSLIRGRFYTGELFF
- | TRBD1 | TRBJ2-1 | TRBV9 | TGTGCCAGCAGCCCGGGACAGGGGTGGAATGAGCAGTTCTTC | CASSPGQGWNEQFF
- | - | TRBJ2-7 | TRBV28 | TGTGCCAGCAGCCCCGGGACACCGAGCTCCTACGAGCAGTACTTC | CASSPGTPSSYEQYF
- | - | TRBJ1-2 | TRBV7-9 | TGTGCCAGCAGCCCAGAGGCAGGATATGGCTACACCTTC | CASSPEAGYGYTF
- | - | TRBJ2-7 | TRBV6-1 | TGTGCCAGCAGCCAGGATCCCGAGCAGTACTTC | CASSQDPEQYF
- | TRBD2 | TRBJ2-4 | TRBV11-2 | TGTGCCAGCAGCTTAGTACCTAGCGGGAGAAACATTCAGTACTTC | CASSLVPSGRNIQYF
- | - | TRBJ2-3 | TRBV27 | TGTGCCAGCAGTTTATCGATCGGGGGGCGGGTAGATACGCAGTATTTT | CASSLSIGGRVDTQYF
- | TRBD1 | TRBJ1-2 | TRBV27 | TGTGCCAGCAGTTTAAGGGACAGGGGGAGTCCCTTCTATGGCTACACCTTC | CASSLRDRGSPFYGYTF
- | TRBD1 | TRBJ1-6 | TRBV4-1 | TGCGCCAGCACCTACACCGAGGGACAGGGGGATTCACCCCTCCACTTT | CASTYTEGQGDSPLHF
- | - | TRBJ2-7 | TRBV10-3 | TGTGCCATCAGTGAGTTTGAGGGGCACTACGAGCAGTACTTC | CAISEFEGHYEQYF
- | TRBD2 | TRBJ2-1 | TRBV10-3 | TGTGCCATCAGTACTAGCGGGGACTACAATGAGCAGTTCTTC | CAISTSGDYNEQFF
- | - | TRBJ2-1 | TRBV5-4 | TGTGCCAGCAGTAATAACCACTACAATGAGCAGTTCTTC | CASSNNHYNEQFF
few | - | TRBJ2-7 | TRBV27 | TGTGCCAGCAGTTCTATCGGGTCCTACGAGCAGTACTTC | CASSSIGSYEQYF
- | - | TRBJ1-1 | TRBV15 | TGTGCCACCAGCAGAGATAAAGGGCTTGAAGCTTTCTTT | CATSRDKGLEAFF
- | TRBD2 | TRBJ2-1 | TRBV6-6 | TGTGCCAGCAGTTACACCACTAGCGGAAATGAGCAGTTCTTC | CASSYTTSGNEQFF
- | TRBD1 | TRBJ2-7 | TRBV15 | TGTGCCACCAGCAGAGACGGGACAGTGGGGAACGAGCAGTACTTC | CATSRDGTVGNEQYF
- | - | TRBJ1-2 | TRBV4-3 | TGCGCCAGCAGCCAAGCGGACGGAGCTAACTATGGCTACACCTTC | CASSQADGANYGYTF
- | - | TRBJ2-7 | TRBV5-1 | TGCGCCAGCAGCTCAAGCCCTGGGGTCGACGAGCAGTACTTC | CASSSSPGVDEQYF
once | - | TRBJ2-7 | TRBV19 | TGTGCCAGTAGTATGGGCTCCTCCTACGAGCAGTACTTC | CASSMGSSYEQYF
- | TRBD2 | TRBJ2-1 | TRBV5-1 | TGCGCCAGCAGCTTGGCCGGGAACGGGGGGATCTACAATGAGCAGTTCTTC | CASSLAGNGGIYNEQFF
- | - | TRBJ1-2 | TRBV6-6 | TGTGCCAGCAGTTACTCGACGCCCTACTATGGCTACACCTTC | CASSYSTPYYGYTF
- | TRBD1 | TRBJ1-6 | TRBV27 | TGTGCCAGCAGTCTATGGACAGGGAAAAATTCACCCCTCCACTTT | CASSLWTGKNSPLHF
once | - | TRBJ2-5 | TRBV6-5 | TGTGCCAGCAGTTACTCGATCGCGAGCCAAGAGACCCAGTACTTC | CASSYSIASQETQYF
- | - | TRBJ2-3 | TRBV12-5 | TGTGCTAGTGGTTTGGTAGGGGCCCCAATAGATACGCAGTATTTT | CASGLVGAPIDTQYF
- | - | TRBJ2-7 | TRBV13 | TGTGCCAGCAGCTTGGGACGCCTCTACGAGCAGTACTTC | CASSLGRLYEQYF
- | - | TRBJ2-5 | TRBV28 | TGTGCCAGCAGTCCCATAGGCGGAGACCAAGAGACCCAGTACTTC | CASSPIGGDQETQYF
- | TRBD1 | TRBJ2-4 | TRBV4-1 | TGCGCCAGCAGCCAGCAGGGGGTCATTCAGTACTTC | CASSQQGVIQYF
- | - | TRBJ2-7 | TRBV27 | TGTGCCAGCAGTTTATTAGCAGGCTACGAGCAGTACTTC | CASSLLAGYEQYF
once | - | TRBJ1-2 | TRBV10-3 | TGTGCCATCAGTGAGGTTAAAGGGGTCGGCTATGGCTACACCTTC | CAISEVKGVGYGYTF
- | - | TRBJ2-7 | TRBV15 | TGTGCCACCAGCAGAGCGACAGGGGAGGGCTCCTACGAGCAGTACTTC | CATSRATGEGSYEQYF
- | - | TRBJ2-7 | TRBV28 | TGTGCCAGCAGTTTTGAGACGGAGGCCTACGAGCAGTACTTC | CASSFETEAYEQYF
- | - | TRBJ2-7 | TRBV11-2 | TGTGCCAGCAGCTTAGTGGCAGGGAGCTCCTACGAGCAGTACTTC | CASSLVAGSSYEQYF
- | - | TRBJ2-5 | TRBV9 | TGTGCCAGCAGCGTAGGGGGGAGTGTAGAAGAGACCCAGTACTTC | CASSVGGSVEETQYF
- | TRBD1 | TRBJ1-6 | TRBV5-1 | TGCGCCAGCAGCCCGGGACAGGGGGCTGTTGTCGATTCACCCCTCCACTTT | CASSPGQGAVVDSPLHF
- | TRBD1 | TRBJ1-4 | TRBV28 | TGTGCCAGCAGTCGGACAGGGTCGGGTGACGATGAAAAACTGTTTTTT | CASSRTGSGDDEKLFF
- | - | TRBJ2-6 | TRBV9 | TGTGCCAGCAGCGTTAACCCTCTTTCTGGTGCTGGGGCCAACGTCCTGACTTTC | CASSVNPLSGAGANVLTF
- | TRBD1 | TRBJ2-1 | TRBV6-6 | TGTGCCAGCAGTTACCGTCCCGGGACAGGGCCCAATGAGCAGTTCTTC | CASSYRPGTGPNEQFF
- | TRBD1 | TRBJ1-5 | TRBV10-1 | TGCGCCAGCCTCGACCCAACAGGGGGGCATCATCAGCCCCAGCATTTT | CASLDPTGGHHQPQHF
- | TRBD2 | TRBJ2-1 | TRBV4-1 | TGCGCCAGCAGCCAAGAAAACGGGAGGCTTCAAGATGACAATGAGCAGTTCTTC | CASSQENGRLQDDNEQFF
once | - | TRBJ1-2 | TRBV6-5 | TGTGCCAGCAGTTACTCGGACGAATTTAGCTACACCTTC | CASSYSDEFSYTF
- | - | TRBJ2-2 | TRBV28 | TGTGCCAGCAGCCGGTTCCCGGGAGATCCCGGGGAGCTGTTTTTT | CASSRFPGDPGELFF
- | TRBD2 | TRBJ2-1 | TRBV7-9 | TGTGCCAGCAGCTCGGGGGGACCCACGATGGTGCAGTTCTTC | CASSSGGPTMVQFF
- | - | TRBJ2-7 | TRBV30 | TGTGCCTGGAGTGAGACAGGTTCCTACGAGCAGTACTTC | CAWSETGSYEQYF
- | - | TRBJ1-3 | TRBV6-1 | TGTGCCAGCAGTGAATTCAAGGGAAACACCATATATTTT | CASSEFKGNTIYF
- | TRBD2 | TRBJ2-1 | TRBV9 | TGTGCCAGCAGCTCTGGACTAGCGAATGAGCAGTTCTTC | CASSSGLANEQFF
- | - | TRBJ2-7 | TRBV27 | TGTGCCAGCAGTTTAGGTTCTAGCTCCTACGAGCAGTACTTC | CASSLGSSSYEQYF
- | TRBD1 | TRBJ1-1 | TRBV9 | TGTGCCAGCAGCCAGGGGGATAACACTGAAGCTTTCTTT | CASSQGDNTEAFF
- | - | TRBJ1-1 | TRBV5-4 | TGTGCCCAGGGTGTGAACACTGAAGCTTTCTTT | CAQGVNTEAFF